Presented here are 8 T cell receptor beta chains from one specimen sequenced in a study of cytomegalovirus exposure and HLA in healthy donors. The PCR contained 60 Vbeta and 13 Jbeta primers. Method: immunoSEQ multiplex PCR; TCRdb's copy keeps in-frame clones and lacks some. Here the sample spans 150,000 to 180,000 clones, around 80% being singletons. The material sequenced was PBMCs. The receptors here all came from a woman between 35 and 50 years old in good health and CMV-seronegative.

The sample holds a few counts of this clone. The chain uses TRBV5-4 and TRBJ1-2; 8 nucleotides match TRBD1. This CDR3 has 14 amino acids. From germline, CDR1 is SGHNT and CDR2 YYREEE (reference sequence). Unmatched junction bases numbered 9, after V lost 5 bases and J lost 6 bases. Here the CDR3 reads CASSWQGAPNGYTF. The CDR3 DNA reads as TGTGCCAGCAGTTGGCAGGGGGCGCCGAATGGCTACACCTTC.

The chain carries TRBV29-1 and TRBJ2-4; 8 bases are shared with TRBD2. The germline V gene has CDR1 SQVTM and CDR2 ANQGSEA. Unmatched junction bases numbered 4, after V lost 6 bases and J lost 0 bases. CDR3 length: 14 amino acids. The CDR3: CSVLAGIAKNIQYF. The CDR3, as DNA: TGCAGCGTCCTAGCGGGTATAGCCAAAAACATTCAGTACTTC.

This sequence joins TRBV7-8 and TRBJ2-1; weak D call: TRBD1 (5 bases). Deletions cut 0 bases from V and 9 bases from J, with 15 bases between. The CDR3 extends over 15 amino acids. Germline V gives CDR1 SGHVS, CDR2 FQNEAQ. The CDR3: CASSLALHGHSEQFF. In nucleotides, the CDR3 is TGTGCCAGCAGCTTAGCGCTTCACGGACACAGTGAGCAGTTCTTC. Complete variable domain (other parts from reference TRBV7-8 and TRBJ2-1): GAGVSQSPRYKVAKRGQDVALRCDPISGHVSLFWYQQALGQGPEFLTYFQNEAQLDKSGLPSDRFFAERPEGSVSTLKIQRTQQEDSAVYLCASSLALHGHSEQFFGPGTRLTVL.

The chain carries TRBV14 and TRBJ1-1, with 7 bases fitting TRBD1. Germline CDR1 SGHDN, CDR2 FVKESK. V gave up 4 bases and J gave up 0 bases; unmatched junction bases: 2. CDR3 length: 14 residues. CDR3 sequence (DNA): TGTGCCAGCAGCCTTGACAGGGTGAACACTGAAGCTTTCTTT. Its protein product is CASSLDRVNTEAFF.

The V call is TRBV2, the J call TRBJ1-2, with 9 bases aligning to TRBD1. V shed 0 bases and J 9 bases; nucleotides not matched to a gene: 2. The CDR3 sequence is 13 residues long. The V gene's germline CDR1 is SNHLY and CDR2 FYNNEI. The CDR3 spells CASSEAGQGSYTF. The CDR3 bases are TGTGCCAGCAGTGAAGCCGGACAGGGGAGCTACACCTTC.

The chain links TRBV6-5 to TRBJ1-1; D is perhaps TRBD1 (6 bases). The CDR3 extends over 13 amino acids. V lost 6 bases, J lost 4 bases, and 12 bases lay in between. The germline CDR1 and CDR2 sequences are MNHEY and SVGAGI. The CDR3 region has the DNA TGTGCCAGCAGCGGTCAGGGGATCACTGAAGCTTTCTTT. The encoded protein is CASSGQGITEAFF.

A few counts support this clone. The chain employs TRBV6-1 and TRBJ2-7, with 8 positions matching TRBD1. V shed 6 bases, J shed 3 bases, and the junction held 7 bases outside the gene matches. The CDR3 runs 14 residues. Germline CDR1 and CDR2: MNHNS and SASEGT. CDR3 sequence: CASRDGQGRYEQYF. The CDR3 region has the DNA TGTGCCAGCAGAGATGGACAGGGCCGCTACGAGCAGTACTTC.

J is TRBJ1-1 and V is TRBV27, with D possibly matching TRBD1 (6 bases). The CDR3 runs 17 residues. In germline, CDR1 is MNHEY, CDR2 SMNVEV (reference sequence). The V end lost 7 bases, the J end lost 0 bases, and 21 bases lay between the germline ends. DNA for the CDR3: TGTGCCAGCACCTCCTCCGGACAGCTTTATCTGAACACTGAAGCTTTCTTT. Its protein is CASTSSGQLYLNTEAFF.